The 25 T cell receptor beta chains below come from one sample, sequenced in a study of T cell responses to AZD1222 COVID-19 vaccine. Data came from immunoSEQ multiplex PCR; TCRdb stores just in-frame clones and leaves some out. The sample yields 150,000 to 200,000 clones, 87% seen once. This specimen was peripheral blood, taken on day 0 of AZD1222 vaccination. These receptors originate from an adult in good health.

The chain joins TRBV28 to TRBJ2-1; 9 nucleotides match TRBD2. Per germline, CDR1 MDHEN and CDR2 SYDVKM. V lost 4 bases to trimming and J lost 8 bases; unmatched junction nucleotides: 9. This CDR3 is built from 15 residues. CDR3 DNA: TGTGCCAGCAGTTCCACCGGGACTAGCATCTATGAGCAGTTCTTC. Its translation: CASSSTGTSIYEQFF. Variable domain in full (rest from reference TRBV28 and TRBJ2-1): DVKVTQSSRYLVKRTGEKVFLECVQDMDHENMFWYRQDPGLGLRLIYFSYDVKMKEKGDIPEGYSVSREKKERFSLILESASTNQTSMYLCASSSTGTSIYEQFFGPGTRLTVL.

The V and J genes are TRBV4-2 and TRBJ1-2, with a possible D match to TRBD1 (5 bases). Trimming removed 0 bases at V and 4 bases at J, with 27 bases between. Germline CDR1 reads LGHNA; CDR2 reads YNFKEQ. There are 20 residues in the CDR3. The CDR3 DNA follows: TGTGCCAGCAGCCAAGACATTCCCCGGAGGATGGGGGTGGCTACCTATGGCTACACCTTC. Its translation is CASSQDIPRRMGVATYGYTF.

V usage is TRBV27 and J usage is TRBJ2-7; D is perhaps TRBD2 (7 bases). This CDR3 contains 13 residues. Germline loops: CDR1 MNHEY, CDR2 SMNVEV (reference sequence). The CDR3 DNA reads TGTGGGACTAGGGGGGGGGATTCCTACGAGCAGTACTTC. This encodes CGTRGGDSYEQYF.

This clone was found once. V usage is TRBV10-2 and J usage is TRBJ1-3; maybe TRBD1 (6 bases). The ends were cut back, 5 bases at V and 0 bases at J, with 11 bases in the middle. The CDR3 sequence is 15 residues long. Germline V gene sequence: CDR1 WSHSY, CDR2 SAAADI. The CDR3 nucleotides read TGCGCCAGCAGTTCGACAGGCTACTCTGGAAACACCATATATTTT. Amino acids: CASSSTGYSGNTIYF.

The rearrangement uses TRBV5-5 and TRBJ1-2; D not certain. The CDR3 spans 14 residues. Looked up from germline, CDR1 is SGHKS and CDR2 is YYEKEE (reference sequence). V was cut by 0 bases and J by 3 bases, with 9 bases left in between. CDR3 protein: CASSLDGWDYGYTF. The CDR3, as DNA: TGTGCCAGCAGCTTGGACGGATGGGACTATGGCTACACCTTC.

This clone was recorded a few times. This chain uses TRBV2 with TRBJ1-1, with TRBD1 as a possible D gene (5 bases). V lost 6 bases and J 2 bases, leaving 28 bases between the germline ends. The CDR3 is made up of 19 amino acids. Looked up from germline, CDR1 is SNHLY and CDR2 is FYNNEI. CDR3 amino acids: CASRDASEATGSFNTEAFF. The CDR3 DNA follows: TGTGCCAGCAGAGATGCGTCAGAGGCCACAGGCTCATTCAACACTGAAGCTTTCTTT.

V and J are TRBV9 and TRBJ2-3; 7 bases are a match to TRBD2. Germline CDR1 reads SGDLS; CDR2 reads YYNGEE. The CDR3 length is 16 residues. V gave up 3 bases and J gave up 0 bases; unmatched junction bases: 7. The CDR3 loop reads CASSDHSGSSTDTQYF. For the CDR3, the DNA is TGTGCCAGCAGCGACCATAGCGGGTCTAGCACAGATACGCAGTATTTT.

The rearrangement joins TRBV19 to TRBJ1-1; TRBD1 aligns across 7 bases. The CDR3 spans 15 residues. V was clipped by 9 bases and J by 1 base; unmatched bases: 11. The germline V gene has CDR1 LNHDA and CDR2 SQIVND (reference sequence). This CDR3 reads CASGQQGITNTEAFF. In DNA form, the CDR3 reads TGTGCCAGCGGTCAACAGGGGATAACGAACACTGAAGCTTTCTTT.

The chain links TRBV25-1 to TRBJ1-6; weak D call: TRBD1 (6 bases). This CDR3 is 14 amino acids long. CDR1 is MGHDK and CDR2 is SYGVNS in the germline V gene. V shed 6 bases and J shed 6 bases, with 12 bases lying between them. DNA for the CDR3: TGTGCCAGCAGAAGGACAGCGGGTAATTCACCCCTCCACTTT. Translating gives CASRRTAGNSPLHF. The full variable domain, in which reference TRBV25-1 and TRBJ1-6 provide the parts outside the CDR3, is EADIYQTPRYLVIGTGKKITLECSQTMGHDKMYWYQQDPGMELHLIHYSYGVNSTEKGDLSSESTVSRIRTEHFPLTLESARPSHTSQYLCASRRTAGNSPLHFGNGTRLTVT.

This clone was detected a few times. The CDR3 DNA reads as TGTGCCTGGAGTGGCACTAGCGGGCAGACCTACAATGAGCAGTTCTTC. It yields the protein CAWSGTSGQTYNEQFF. This chain links TRBV30 with TRBJ2-1; 9 bases agree with TRBD2. Germline values: CDR1 GTSNPN, CDR2 SVGIG (reference sequence). V dropped 1 base and J dropped 2; count of bases not matched to a gene: 6. This CDR3 is built from 16 residues.

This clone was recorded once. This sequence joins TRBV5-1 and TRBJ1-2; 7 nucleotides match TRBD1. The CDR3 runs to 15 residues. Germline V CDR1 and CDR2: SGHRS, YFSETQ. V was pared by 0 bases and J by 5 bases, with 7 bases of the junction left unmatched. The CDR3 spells CASSLAQTGRYGYTF. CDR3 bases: TGCGCCAGCAGCTTGGCCCAGACAGGGCGGTATGGCTACACCTTC.

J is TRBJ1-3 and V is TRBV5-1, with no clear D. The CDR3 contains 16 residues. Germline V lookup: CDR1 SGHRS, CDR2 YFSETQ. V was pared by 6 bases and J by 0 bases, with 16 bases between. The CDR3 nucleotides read TGCGCCAGCACCCCTTCCTCGCCGCGCTCTGGAAACACCATATATTTT. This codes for CASTPSSPRSGNTIYF. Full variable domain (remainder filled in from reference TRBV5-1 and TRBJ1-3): KAGVTQTPRYLIKTRGQQVTLSCSPISGHRSVSWYQQTPGQGLQFLFEYFSETQRNKGNFPGRFSGRQFSNSRSEMNVSTLELGDSALYLCASTPSSPRSGNTIYFGEGSWLTVV.

DNA for the CDR3: TGTGCCACCAGTGATCCCGGGACAGGGTACACCGGGGAGCTGTTTTTT. Protein product: CATSDPGTGYTGELFF. The V and J genes are TRBV24-1 and TRBJ2-2; TRBD1 matches at 9 bases. This CDR3 comprises 16 residues. CDR1 and CDR2 from the germline V gene are KGHDR and SFDVKD. V was pared by 3 bases and J by 3 bases, with 4 bases of the junction left unmatched.

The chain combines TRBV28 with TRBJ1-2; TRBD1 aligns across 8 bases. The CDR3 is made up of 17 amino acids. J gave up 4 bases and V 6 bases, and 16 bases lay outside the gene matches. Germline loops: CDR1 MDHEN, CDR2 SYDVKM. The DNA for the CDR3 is TGTGCCAGCAGCATCGGGGGGGGACAGGCCGGTATCTATGGCTACACCTTC. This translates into CASSIGGGQAGIYGYTF.

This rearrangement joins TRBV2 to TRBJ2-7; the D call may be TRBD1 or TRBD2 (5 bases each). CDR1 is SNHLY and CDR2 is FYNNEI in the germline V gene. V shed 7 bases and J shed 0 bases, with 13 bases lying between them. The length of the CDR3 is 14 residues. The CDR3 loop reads CASTDGTRSYEQYF. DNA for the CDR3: TGTGCCAGCACTGACGGGACGCGCTCCTACGAGCAGTACTTC.

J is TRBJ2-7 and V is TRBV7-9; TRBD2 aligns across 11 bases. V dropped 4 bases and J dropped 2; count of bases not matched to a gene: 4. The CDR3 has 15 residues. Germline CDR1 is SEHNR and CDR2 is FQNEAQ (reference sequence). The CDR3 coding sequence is TGTGCCAGCAGCTCTAGCGGGGGGAACACCTACGAGCAGTACTTC. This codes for CASSSSGGNTYEQYF.

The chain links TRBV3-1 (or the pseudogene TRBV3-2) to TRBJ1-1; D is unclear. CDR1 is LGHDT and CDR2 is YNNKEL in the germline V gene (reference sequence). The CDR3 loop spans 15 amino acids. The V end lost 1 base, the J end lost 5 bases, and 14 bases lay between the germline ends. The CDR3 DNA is TGTGCCAGCAGCCAAGGAATTGGAAGTGGGACTGAAGCTTTCTTT. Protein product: CASSQGIGSGTEAFF.

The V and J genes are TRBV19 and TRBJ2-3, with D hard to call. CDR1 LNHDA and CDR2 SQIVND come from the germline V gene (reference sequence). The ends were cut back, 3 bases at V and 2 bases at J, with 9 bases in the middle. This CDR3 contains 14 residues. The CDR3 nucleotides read TGTGCCAGTAGTATGATGCACTTCACAGATACGCAGTATTTT. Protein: CASSMMHFTDTQYF.

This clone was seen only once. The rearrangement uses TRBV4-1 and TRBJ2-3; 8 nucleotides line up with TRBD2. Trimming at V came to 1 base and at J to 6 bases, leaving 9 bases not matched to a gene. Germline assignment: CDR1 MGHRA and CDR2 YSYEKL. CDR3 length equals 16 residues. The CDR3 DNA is TGCGCCAGCAGCCAAGTCCGAGCGGGAGTCTGGGATACGCAGTATTTT. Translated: CASSQVRAGVWDTQYF.

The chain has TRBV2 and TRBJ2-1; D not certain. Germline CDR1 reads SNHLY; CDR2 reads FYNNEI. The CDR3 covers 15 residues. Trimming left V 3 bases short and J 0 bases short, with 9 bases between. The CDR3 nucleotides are TGTGCCAGCAGTGATGAACAGAGCTCCTACAATGAGCAGTTCTTC. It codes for CASSDEQSSYNEQFF.

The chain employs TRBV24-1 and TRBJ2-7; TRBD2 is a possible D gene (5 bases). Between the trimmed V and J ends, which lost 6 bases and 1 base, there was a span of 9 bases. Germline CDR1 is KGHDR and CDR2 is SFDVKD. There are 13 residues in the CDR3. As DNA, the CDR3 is TGTGCCACCAGTAAGCGGAGTTCCTACGAGCAGTACTTC. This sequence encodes CATSKRSSYEQYF.

DNA for the CDR3: TGTGCCAGCAGTTGGTCTTGGCGGAGACAGGACAACACCGGGGAGCTGTTTTTT. Encoded protein: CASSWSWRRQDNTGELFF. The J gene is TRBJ2-2, the V gene TRBV27; possibly TRBD1 for D (6 bases). CDR1 and CDR2 from the germline V gene are MNHEY and SMNVEV (reference sequence). This CDR3 spans 18 amino acids. The V end lost 4 bases, the J end lost 2 bases, and 20 bases lay between the germline ends.

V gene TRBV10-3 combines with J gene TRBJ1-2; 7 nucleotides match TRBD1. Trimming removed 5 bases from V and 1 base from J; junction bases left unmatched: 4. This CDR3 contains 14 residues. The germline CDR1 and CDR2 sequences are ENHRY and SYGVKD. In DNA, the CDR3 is TGTGCCATCAGTTCGCAGGGGGGTAACTATGGCTACACCTTC. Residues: CAISSQGGNYGYTF.

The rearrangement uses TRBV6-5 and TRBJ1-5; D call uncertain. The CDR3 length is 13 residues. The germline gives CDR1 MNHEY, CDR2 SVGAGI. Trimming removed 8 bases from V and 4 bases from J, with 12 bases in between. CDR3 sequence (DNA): TGTGCCAGCGGCTGGGGTGGGAATCAGCCCCAGCATTTT. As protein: CASGWGGNQPQHF.

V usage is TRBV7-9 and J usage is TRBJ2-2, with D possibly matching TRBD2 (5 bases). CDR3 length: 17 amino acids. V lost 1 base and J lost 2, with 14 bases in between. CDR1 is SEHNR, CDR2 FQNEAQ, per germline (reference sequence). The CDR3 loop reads CASSLGRTGLNTGELFF. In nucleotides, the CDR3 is TGTGCCAGCAGCTTAGGACGGACGGGGTTAAACACCGGGGAGCTGTTTTTT.